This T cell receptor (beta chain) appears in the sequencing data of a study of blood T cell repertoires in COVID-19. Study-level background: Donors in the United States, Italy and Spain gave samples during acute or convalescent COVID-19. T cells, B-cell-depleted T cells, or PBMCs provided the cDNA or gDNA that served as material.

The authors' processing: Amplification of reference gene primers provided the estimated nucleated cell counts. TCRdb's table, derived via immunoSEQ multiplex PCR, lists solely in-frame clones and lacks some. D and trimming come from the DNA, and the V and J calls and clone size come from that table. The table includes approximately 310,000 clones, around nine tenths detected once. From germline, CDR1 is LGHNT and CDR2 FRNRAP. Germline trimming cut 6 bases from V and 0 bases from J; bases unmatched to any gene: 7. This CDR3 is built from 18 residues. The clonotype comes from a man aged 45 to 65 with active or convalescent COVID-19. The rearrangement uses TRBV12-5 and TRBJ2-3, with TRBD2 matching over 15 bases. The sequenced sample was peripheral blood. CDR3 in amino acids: CASGTGTSGGTSTDTQYF. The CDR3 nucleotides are TGTGCTAGTGGGACCGGGACTAGCGGGGGGACTAGCACAGATACGCAGTATTTT.